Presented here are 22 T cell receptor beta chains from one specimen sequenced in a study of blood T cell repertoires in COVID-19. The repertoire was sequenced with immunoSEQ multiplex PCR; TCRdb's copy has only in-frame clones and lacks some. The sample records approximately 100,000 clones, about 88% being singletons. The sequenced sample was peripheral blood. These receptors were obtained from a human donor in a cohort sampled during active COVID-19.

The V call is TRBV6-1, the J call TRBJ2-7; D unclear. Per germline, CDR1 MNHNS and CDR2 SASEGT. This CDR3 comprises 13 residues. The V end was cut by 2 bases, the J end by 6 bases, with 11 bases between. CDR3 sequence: CASSELVTSEQYF. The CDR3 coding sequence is TGTGCCAGCAGTGAACTAGTGACCTCCGAGCAGTACTTC.

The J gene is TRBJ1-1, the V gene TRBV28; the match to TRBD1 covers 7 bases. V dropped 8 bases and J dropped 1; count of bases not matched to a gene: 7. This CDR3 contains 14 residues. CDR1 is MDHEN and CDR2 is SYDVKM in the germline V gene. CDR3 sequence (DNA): TGTGCCAGCCGCCTGGGACAGACGAACACTGAAGCTTTCTTT. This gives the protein CASRLGQTNTEAFF.

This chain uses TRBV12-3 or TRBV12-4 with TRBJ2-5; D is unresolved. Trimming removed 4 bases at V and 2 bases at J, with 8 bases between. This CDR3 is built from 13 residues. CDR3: CASSSLSQETQYF. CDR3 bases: TGTGCCAGCAGTTCTCTGAGTCAAGAGACCCAGTACTTC.

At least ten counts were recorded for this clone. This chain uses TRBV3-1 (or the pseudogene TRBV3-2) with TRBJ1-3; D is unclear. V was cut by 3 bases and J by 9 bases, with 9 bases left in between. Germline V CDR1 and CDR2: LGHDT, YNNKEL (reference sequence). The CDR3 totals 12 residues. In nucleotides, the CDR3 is TGTGCCAGCAGCCATGGGCGGGGCACCATATATTTT. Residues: CASSHGRGTIYF.

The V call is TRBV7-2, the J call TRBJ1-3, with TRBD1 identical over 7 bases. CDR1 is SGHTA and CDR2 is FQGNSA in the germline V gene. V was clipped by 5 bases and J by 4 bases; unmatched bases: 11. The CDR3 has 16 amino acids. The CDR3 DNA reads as TGTGCCAGCAGCGGAGACAGGGTTGGTTGGGGAAACACCATATATTTT. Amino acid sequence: CASSGDRVGWGNTIYF.

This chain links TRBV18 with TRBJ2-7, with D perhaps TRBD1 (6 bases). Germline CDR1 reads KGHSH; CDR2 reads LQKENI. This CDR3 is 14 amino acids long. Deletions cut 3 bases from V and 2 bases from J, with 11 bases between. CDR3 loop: CASSPNREPYEQYF. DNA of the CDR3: TGTGCCAGCTCACCGAACAGGGAGCCCTACGAGCAGTACTTC. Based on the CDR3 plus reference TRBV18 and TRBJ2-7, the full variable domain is NAGVMQNPRHLVRRRGQEARLRCSPMKGHSHVYWYRQLPEEGLKFMVYLQKENIIDESGMPKERFSAEFPKEGPSILRIQQVVRGDSAAYFCASSPNREPYEQYFGPGTRLTVT.

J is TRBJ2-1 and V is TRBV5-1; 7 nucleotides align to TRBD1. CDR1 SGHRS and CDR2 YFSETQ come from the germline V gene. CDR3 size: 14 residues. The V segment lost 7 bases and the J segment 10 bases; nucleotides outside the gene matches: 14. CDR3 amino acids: CASATGQAPPEQFF. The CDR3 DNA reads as TGCGCCAGCGCAACAGGACAGGCCCCTCCAGAGCAGTTCTTC.

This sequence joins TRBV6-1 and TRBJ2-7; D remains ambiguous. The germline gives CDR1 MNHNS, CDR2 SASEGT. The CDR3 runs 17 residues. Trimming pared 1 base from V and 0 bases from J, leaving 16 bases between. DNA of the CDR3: TGTGCCAGCAGTGAAGGCCGAACAGCCTTCAGCTCCTACGAGCAGTACTTC. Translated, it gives CASSEGRTAFSSYEQYF.

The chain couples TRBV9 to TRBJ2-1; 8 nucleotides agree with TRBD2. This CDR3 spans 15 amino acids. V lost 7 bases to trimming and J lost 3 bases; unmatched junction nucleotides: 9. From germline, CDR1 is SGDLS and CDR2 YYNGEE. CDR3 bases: TGTGCCAGCTCGATTAGCGGGACCGACTACAATGAGCAGTTCTTC. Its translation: CASSISGTDYNEQFF.

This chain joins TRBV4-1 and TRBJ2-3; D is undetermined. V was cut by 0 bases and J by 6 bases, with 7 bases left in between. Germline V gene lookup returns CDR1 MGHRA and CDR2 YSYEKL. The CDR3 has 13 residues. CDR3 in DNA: TGCGCCAGCAGCCAAGATCCCAGGGATACGCAGTATTTT. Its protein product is CASSQDPRDTQYF.

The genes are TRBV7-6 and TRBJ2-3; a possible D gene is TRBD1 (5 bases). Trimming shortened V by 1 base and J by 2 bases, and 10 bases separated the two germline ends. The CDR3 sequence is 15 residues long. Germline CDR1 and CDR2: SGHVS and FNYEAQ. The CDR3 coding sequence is TGTGCCAGCAGCTTAGGGGGCGCCTACACAGATACGCAGTATTTT. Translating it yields CASSLGGAYTDTQYF.

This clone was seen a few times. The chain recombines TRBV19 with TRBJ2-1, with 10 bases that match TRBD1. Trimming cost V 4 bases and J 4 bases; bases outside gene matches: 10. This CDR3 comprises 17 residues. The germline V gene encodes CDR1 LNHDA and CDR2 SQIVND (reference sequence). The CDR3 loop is CASSTQPGQGNYNEQFF. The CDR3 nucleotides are TGTGCCAGTAGTACCCAGCCGGGACAGGGGAATTACAATGAGCAGTTCTTC.

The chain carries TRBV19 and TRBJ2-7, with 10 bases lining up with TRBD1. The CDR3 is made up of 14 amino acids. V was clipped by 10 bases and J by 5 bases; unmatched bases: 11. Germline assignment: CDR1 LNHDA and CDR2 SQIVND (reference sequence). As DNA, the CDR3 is TGTGCCACGTCCCGGGACAGGGGTATCCACGAGCAGTACTTC. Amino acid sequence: CATSRDRGIHEQYF.

CDR3 bases: TGTGCCAGCAGGATGGGGGGAACGGACATTCAGTACTTC. It encodes CASRMGGTDIQYF. The V and J genes are TRBV6-5 and TRBJ2-4; a possible D gene is TRBD2 (6 bases). CDR1 and CDR2 from the germline V gene are MNHEY and SVGAGI. Trimming shortened V by 6 bases and J by 8 bases, and 14 bases separated the two germline ends. The CDR3 is 13 amino acids.

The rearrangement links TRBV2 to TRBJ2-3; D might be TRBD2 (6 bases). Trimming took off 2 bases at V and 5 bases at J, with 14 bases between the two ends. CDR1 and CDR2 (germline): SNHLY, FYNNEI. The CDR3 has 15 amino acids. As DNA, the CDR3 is TGTGCCAGCAGTGAACTGCGGGGAGGAGTAGATACGCAGTATTTT. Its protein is CASSELRGGVDTQYF.

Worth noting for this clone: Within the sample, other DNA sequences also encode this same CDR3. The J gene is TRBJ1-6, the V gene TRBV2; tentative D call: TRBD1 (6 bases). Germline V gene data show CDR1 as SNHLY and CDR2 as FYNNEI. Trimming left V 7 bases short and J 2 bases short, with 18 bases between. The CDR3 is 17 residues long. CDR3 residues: CASTGDGPSTYNSPLHF. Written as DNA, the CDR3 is TGTGCCAGCACAGGGGACGGTCCCAGCACCTATAATTCACCCCTCCACTTT.

CDR3 in amino acids: CATRQGAGEETQYF. The CDR3 DNA reads as TGTGCCACGCGACAGGGGGCCGGGGAGGAGACCCAGTACTTC. V usage is TRBV10-3 and J usage is TRBJ2-5; 10 bases fit TRBD1. V was pared by 10 bases and J by 5 bases, with 10 bases of the junction left unmatched. This CDR3 region has 14 residues. Germline loops: CDR1 ENHRY, CDR2 SYGVKD.

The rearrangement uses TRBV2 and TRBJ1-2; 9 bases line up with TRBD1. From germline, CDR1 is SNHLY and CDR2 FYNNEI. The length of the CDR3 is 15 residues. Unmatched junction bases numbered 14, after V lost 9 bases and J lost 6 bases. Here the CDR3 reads CASCRDREEANGYTF. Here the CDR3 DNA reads TGTGCCAGTTGCCGGGACAGGGAAGAGGCTAATGGCTACACCTTC.

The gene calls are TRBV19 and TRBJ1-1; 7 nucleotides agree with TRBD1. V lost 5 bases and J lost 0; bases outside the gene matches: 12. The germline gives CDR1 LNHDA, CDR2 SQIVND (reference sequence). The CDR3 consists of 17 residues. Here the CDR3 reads CASSARNRGIMNTEAFF. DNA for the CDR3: TGTGCCAGTAGTGCCCGCAACAGGGGAATTATGAACACTGAAGCTTTCTTT.

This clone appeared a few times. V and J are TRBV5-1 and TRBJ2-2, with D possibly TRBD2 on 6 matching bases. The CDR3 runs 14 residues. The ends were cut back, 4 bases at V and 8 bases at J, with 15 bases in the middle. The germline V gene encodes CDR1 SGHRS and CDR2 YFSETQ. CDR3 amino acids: CASSQAGQAGELFF. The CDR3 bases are TGCGCCAGCAGCCAAGCGGGTCAAGCTGGGGAGCTGTTTTTT.

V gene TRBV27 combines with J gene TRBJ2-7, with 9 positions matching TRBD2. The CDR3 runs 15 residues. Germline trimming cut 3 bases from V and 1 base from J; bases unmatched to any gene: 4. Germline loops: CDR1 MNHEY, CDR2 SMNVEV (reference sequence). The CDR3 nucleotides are TGTGCCAGCAGTTTTGGGCTAGCGGGATCCTACGAGCAGTACTTC. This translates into CASSFGLAGSYEQYF.

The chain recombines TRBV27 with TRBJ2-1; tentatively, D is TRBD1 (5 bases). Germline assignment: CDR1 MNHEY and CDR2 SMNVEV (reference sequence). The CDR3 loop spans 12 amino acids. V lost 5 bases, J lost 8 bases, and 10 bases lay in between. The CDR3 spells CASSQGSHEQFF. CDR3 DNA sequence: TGTGCCAGCAGTCAGGGAAGTCATGAGCAGTTCTTC.